These 16 T cell receptor beta chains were all obtained from the same sample, sequenced in a study of blood T cell repertoires in COVID-19. The protocol was immunoSEQ multiplex PCR, while the TCRdb copy is restricted to in-frame clones and leaves out a portion. This sample has around 390,000 clones, with 85% to 90% found just once. Sequenced sample: PBMCs or T cells enriched from blood (not recorded which). These TCRs come from a woman aged 45-60 years who had recovered from COVID-19.

This clone was found once. The V and J genes are TRBV7-2 and TRBJ1-2; the D gene is possibly TRBD1 (5 bases). V was cut by 3 bases and J by 4 bases, with 12 bases left in between. Germline V gene data show CDR1 as SGHTA and CDR2 as FQGNSA. CDR3 length: 14 amino acids. The CDR3 here is CASSFSGLIYGYTF. CDR3 DNA: TGTGCCAGCAGCTTTTCGGGACTGATCTATGGCTACACCTTC.

The V and J genes are TRBV18 and TRBJ2-7; 9 bases are shared with TRBD1. After removal of 6 bases from V and 6 bases from J, the junction contained 9 bases not matched to a gene. Germline V gene sequence: CDR1 KGHSH, CDR2 LQKENI. This CDR3 is built from 14 residues. DNA of the CDR3: TGTGCCAGCTCGTCCGGGACAGGGACCGGCGAGCAGTACTTC. Translated: CASSSGTGTGEQYF.

The V gene is TRBV5-4, the J gene TRBJ2-7; 10 bases align to TRBD2. The V segment lost 2 bases and the J segment 3 bases; nucleotides outside the gene matches: 2. CDR3 length: 14 amino acids. Germline loops: CDR1 SGHNT, CDR2 YYREEE (reference sequence). DNA for the CDR3: TGTGCCAGCAGCTTTTCTAGCGGGGGCTACGAGCAGTACTTC. Its translation: CASSFSSGGYEQYF.

About this clone itself: A junction boundary mismatches the germline segment, possibly from a read error. The chain uses TRBV6-5 and TRBJ2-7; 9 positions match TRBD1. The CDR3 contains 15 residues. Germline loops: CDR1 MNHEY, CDR2 SVGAGI. CDR3 sequence: CVSSRTGDLPNEQYF. The CDR3 DNA is TGTGTCAGCAGTCGGACAGGGGACCTCCCCAACGAGCAGTACTTC.

J is TRBJ2-6 and V is TRBV11-1, with a tentative D call TRBD2 (5 bases). CDR1 is SGHAT, CDR2 FQDESV, per germline (reference sequence). The CDR3 has 15 residues. With 6 bases removed from V and 0 bases from J, the gap between germline ends came to 9 bases. CDR3 nucleotide sequence: TGTGCCAGCAGTGGAGGTCCCTCTGGGGCCAACGTCCTGACTTTC. This sequence encodes CASSGGPSGANVLTF.

The chain joins TRBV3-1 (or the pseudogene TRBV3-2) to TRBJ2-3; 11 nucleotides align to TRBD2. After removal of 3 bases from V and 7 bases from J, the junction contained 9 bases not matched to a gene. The germline V gene encodes CDR1 LGHDT and CDR2 YNNKEL (reference sequence). CDR3 length equals 16 residues. The CDR3 nucleotides read TGTGCCAGCAGCCAGGCCGGGACTAGCGGACAGTATACGCAGTATTTT. Amino acid sequence: CASSQAGTSGQYTQYF.

Here the CDR3 DNA reads TGTGCCATTTCTGACAGGGCGGGTTCACCCCTCCACTTT. Protein: CAISDRAGSPLHF. This sequence joins TRBV10-3 and TRBJ1-6; 7 nucleotides match TRBD1. CDR3 length equals 13 residues. V lost 9 bases, J lost 9 bases, and 8 bases stayed unmatched. Germline values: CDR1 ENHRY, CDR2 SYGVKD.

The rearrangement links TRBV19 to TRBJ2-7; TRBD1 matches at 12 bases. The V and J ends lost 5 bases and 7 bases, in that order; junction bases with no gene match: 9. Germline CDR1 reads LNHDA; CDR2 reads SQIVND (reference sequence). This CDR3 comprises 15 residues. The CDR3 loop reads CASSGSGTGGGEQYF. In nucleotides, the CDR3 is TGTGCCAGTAGTGGATCCGGGACAGGGGGCGGAGAGCAGTACTTC.

This chain uses TRBV11-2 with TRBJ1-1; 9 nucleotides match TRBD1. The germline V gene has CDR1 SGHAT and CDR2 FQNNGV. The V and J ends lost 6 bases and 1 base, in that order; junction bases with no gene match: 18. The length of the CDR3 is 19 residues. This chain's CDR3 is CASRFSGTGFGLRNTEAFF. CDR3 DNA: TGTGCCAGCAGATTTTCGGGGACAGGGTTCGGGTTGAGGAACACTGAAGCTTTCTTT.

The chain joins TRBV19 to TRBJ2-7; TRBD1 matches at 7 bases. J lost 5 bases, V lost 3 bases, and 7 bases had no gene match. CDR1 and CDR2 (germline): LNHDA, SQIVND (reference sequence). CDR3 length: 14 amino acids. The CDR3 coding sequence is TGTGCCAGTAGTATCCCCGGGACAGCCCACGAGCAGTACTTC. It is translated as CASSIPGTAHEQYF.

This rearrangement joins TRBV7-9 to TRBJ2-2, with TRBD2 as a possible D gene (5 bases). The V end lost 6 bases, the J end lost 7 bases, and 12 bases lay between the germline ends. CDR3 length: 13 amino acids. Germline CDR1 and CDR2: SEHNR and FQNEAQ (reference sequence). CDR3 sequence (DNA): TGTGCCAGCAGTTTGGACTTCGTCGGGGAGCTGTTTTTT. The encoded protein is CASSLDFVGELFF.

For the CDR3, the DNA is TGTGCCAGCAGCTTAGCGTGGGGAGATTCACCCCTCCACTTT. It specifies CASSLAWGDSPLHF. The rearrangement joins TRBV7-2 to TRBJ1-6, with unresolved D. The CDR3 totals 14 residues. From germline, CDR1 is SGHTA and CDR2 FQGNSA. Trimming took off 0 bases at V and 8 bases at J, with 8 bases between the two ends.

The chain is built from TRBV19 and TRBJ2-7, with 8 bases lining up with TRBD1. V lost 7 bases and J lost 3; bases outside the gene matches: 2. Germline CDR1 is LNHDA and CDR2 is SQIVND (reference sequence). The CDR3 consists of 12 residues. The CDR3 reads CASTGQGYEQYF. CDR3 DNA sequence: TGTGCCAGTACTGGACAGGGCTACGAGCAGTACTTC.

V gene TRBV12-3 or TRBV12-4 combines with J gene TRBJ2-2; 8 positions match TRBD2. The CDR3 is made up of 13 amino acids. The V and J ends lost 7 bases and 4 bases, in that order; junction bases with no gene match: 2. CDR3 DNA: TGTGCCAGCATCGGGGGGGGCACCGGGGAGCTGTTTTTT. This gives the protein CASIGGGTGELFF.

This chain joins TRBV19 and TRBJ1-1; 7 positions agree with TRBD1. The CDR3 consists of 11 residues. CDR1 LNHDA and CDR2 SQIVND come from the germline V gene (reference sequence). V lost 9 bases to trimming and J lost 10 bases; unmatched junction nucleotides: 8. The CDR3 reads CASHDRVVAFF. DNA for the CDR3: TGTGCCAGCCACGACAGGGTTGTAGCTTTCTTT.

This chain links TRBV6-5 with TRBJ2-7; the match to TRBD1 covers 11 bases. The length of the CDR3 is 14 residues. The V gene's germline CDR1 is MNHEY and CDR2 SVGAGI. The J segment lost 9 bases and the V segment lost 6 bases, leaving 10 bases of the junction unmatched. The CDR3 DNA reads TGTGCCAGCAGCCGGGGACAGGGGGAGATAGGGCAGTACTTC. It is translated as CASSRGQGEIGQYF.